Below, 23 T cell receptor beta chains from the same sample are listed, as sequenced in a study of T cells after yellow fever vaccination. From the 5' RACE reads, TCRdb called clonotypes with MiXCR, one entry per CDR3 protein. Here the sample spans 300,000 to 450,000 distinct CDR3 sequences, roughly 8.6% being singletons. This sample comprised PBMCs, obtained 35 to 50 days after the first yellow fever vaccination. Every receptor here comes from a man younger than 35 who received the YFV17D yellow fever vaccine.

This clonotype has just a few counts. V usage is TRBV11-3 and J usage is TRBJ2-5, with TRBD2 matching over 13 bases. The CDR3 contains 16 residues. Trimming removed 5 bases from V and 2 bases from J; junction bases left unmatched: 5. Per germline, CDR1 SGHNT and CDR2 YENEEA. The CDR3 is CASSTSGLAGQETQYF. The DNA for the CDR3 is TGTGCCAGCAGCACCTCGGGACTAGCGGGGCAAGAGACCCAGTACTTC.

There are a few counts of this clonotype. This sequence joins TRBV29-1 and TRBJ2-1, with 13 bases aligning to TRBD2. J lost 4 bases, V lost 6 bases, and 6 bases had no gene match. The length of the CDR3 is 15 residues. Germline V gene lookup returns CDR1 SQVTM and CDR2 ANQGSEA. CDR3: CSVTGTSGAYNEQFF. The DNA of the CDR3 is TGCAGCGTGACGGGGACTAGCGGGGCGTACAATGAGCAGTTCTTC.

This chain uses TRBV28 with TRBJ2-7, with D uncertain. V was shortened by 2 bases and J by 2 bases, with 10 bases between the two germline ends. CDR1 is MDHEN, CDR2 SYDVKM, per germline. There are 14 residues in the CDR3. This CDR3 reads CASSLRRSPYEQYV. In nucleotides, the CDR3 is TGTGCCAGCAGTTTAAGGCGGTCACCCTACGAGCAGTACGTC.

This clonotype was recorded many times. Here the CDR3 reads CASSLAGLSTDTQYF. Written as DNA, the CDR3 is TGCGCCAGCAGCCTAGCGGGGCTTAGCACAGATACGCAGTATTTT. V usage is TRBV4-3 and J usage is TRBJ2-3; 8 nucleotides align to TRBD2. Germline V gene data show CDR1 as LGHNA and CDR2 as YSLEER. The CDR3 extends over 15 amino acids. V lost 4 bases to trimming and J lost 0 bases; unmatched junction nucleotides: 3.

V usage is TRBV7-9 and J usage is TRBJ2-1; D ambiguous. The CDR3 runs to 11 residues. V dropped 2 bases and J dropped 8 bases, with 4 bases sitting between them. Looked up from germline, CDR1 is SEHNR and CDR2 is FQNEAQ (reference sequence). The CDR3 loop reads CASSLQDEQFF. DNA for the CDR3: TGTGCCAGCAGCTTACAGGATGAGCAGTTCTTC.

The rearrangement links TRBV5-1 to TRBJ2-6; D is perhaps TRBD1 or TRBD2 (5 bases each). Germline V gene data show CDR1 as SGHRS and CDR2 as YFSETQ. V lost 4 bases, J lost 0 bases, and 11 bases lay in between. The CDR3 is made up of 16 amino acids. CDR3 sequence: CASSLGESSGANVLTF. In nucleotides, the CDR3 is TGCGCCAGCAGCCTGGGGGAGAGCTCTGGGGCCAACGTCCTGACTTTC.

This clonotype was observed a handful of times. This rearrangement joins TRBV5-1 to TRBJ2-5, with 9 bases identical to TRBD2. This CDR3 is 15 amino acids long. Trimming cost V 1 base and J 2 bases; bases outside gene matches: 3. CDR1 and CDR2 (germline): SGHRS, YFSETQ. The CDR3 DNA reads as TGCGCCAGCAGCTTGTTAACTAGCGGGCAAGAGACCCAGTACTTC. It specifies CASSLLTSGQETQYF.

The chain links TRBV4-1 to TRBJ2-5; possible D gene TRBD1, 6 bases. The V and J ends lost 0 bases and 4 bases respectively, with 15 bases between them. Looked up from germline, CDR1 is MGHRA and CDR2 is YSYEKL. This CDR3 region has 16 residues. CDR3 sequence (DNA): TGCGCCAGCAGCCAAGAATATTGGGGACACCGAGAGACCCAGTACTTC. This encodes CASSQEYWGHRETQYF.

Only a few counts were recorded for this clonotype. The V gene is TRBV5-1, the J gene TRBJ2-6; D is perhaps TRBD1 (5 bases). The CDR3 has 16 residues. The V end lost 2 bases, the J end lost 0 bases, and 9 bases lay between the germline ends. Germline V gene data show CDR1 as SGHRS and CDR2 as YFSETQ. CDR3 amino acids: CASSLTGSSGANVLTF. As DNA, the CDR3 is TGCGCCAGCAGCTTAACAGGTTCCTCTGGGGCCAACGTCCTGACTTTC.

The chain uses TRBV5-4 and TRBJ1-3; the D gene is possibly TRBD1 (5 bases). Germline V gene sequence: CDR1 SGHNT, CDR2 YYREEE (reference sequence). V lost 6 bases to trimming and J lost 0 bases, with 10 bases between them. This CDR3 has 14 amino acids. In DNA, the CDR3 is TGTGCCAGCAAAGGGGACTACTCTGGAAACACCATATATTTT. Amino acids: CASKGDYSGNTIYF.

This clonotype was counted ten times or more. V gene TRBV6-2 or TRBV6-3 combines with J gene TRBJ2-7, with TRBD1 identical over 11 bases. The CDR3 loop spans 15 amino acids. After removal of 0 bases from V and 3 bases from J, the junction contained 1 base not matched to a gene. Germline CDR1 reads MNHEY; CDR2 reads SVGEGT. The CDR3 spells CASSYSGTGGYEQYV. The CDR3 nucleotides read TGTGCCAGCAGTTACTCCGGGACAGGGGGCTACGAGCAGTACGTC.

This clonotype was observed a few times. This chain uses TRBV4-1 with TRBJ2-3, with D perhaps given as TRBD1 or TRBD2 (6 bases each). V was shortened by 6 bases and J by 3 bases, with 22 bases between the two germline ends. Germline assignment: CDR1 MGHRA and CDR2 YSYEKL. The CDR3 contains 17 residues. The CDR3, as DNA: TGCGCCAGCAGACGCCAGCCTGGGGGGCCTTTAACAGATACGCAGTATTTT. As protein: CASRRQPGGPLTDTQYF.

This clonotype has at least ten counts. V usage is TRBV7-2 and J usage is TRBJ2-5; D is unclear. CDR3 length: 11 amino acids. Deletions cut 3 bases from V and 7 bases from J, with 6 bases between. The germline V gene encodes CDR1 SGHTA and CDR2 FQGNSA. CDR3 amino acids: CASSFFGTQYF. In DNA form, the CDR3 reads TGTGCCAGCAGCTTTTTTGGGACCCAGTACTTC.

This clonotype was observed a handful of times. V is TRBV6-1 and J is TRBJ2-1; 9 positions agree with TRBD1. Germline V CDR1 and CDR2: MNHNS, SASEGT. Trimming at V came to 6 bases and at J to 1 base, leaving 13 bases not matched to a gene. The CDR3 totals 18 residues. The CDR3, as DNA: TGTGCCAGCAGCTCCACTTTTGCGGGACAGGGTTCCTACAATGAGCAGTTCTTC. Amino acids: CASSSTFAGQGSYNEQFF.

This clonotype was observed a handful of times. The CDR3 DNA reads as TGTGCCAGCAGTTTAGTTCCCGGGGCCGAGCAGTACTTC. Translation: CASSLVPGAEQYF. The V call is TRBV12-3 or TRBV12-4, the J call TRBJ2-7; D is tentatively TRBD1 or TRBD2 (5 bases each). Trimming pared 1 base from V and 6 bases from J, leaving 10 bases between. CDR3 length: 13 residues.

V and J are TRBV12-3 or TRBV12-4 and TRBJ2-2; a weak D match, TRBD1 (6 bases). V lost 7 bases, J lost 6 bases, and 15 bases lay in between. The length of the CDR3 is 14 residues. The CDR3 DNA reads TGTGCCAGCATGAAGGGGGTGGGGTCCGGGGAGCTGTTTTTT. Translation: CASMKGVGSGELFF.

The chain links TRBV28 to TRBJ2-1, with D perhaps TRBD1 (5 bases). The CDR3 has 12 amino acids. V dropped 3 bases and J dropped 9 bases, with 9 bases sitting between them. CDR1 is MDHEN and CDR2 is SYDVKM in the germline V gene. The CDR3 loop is CASSLLQGEQFF. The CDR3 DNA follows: TGTGCCAGCAGTTTGCTCCAGGGTGAGCAGTTCTTC.

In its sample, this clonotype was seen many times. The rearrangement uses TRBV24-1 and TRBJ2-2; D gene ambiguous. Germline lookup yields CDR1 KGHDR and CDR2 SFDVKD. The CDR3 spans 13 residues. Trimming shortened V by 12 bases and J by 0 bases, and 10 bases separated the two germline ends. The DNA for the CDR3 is TGTGCCGCCTCACCCGCGAACACCGGGGAGCTGTTTTTT. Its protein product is CAASPANTGELFF.

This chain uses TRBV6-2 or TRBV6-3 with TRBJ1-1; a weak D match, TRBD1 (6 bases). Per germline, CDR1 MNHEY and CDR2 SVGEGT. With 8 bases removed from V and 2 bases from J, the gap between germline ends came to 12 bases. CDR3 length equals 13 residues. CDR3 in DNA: TGTGCCAGCTCCGGGACATTTAACACTGAAGCTTTCTTT. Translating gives CASSGTFNTEAFF.

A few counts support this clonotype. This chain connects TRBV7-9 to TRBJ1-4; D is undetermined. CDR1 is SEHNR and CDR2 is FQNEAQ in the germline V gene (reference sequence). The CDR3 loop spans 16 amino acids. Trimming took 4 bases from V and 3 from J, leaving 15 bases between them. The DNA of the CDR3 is TGTGCCAGCAGCTCCACCCCGGATTCCTCTAATGAAAAACTGTTTTTT. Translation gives CASSSTPDSSNEKLFF.

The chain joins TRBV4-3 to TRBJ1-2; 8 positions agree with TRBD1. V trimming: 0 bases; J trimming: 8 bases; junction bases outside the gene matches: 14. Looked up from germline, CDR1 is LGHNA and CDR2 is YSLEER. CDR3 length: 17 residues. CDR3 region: CASSQDPGGQGAGGYTF. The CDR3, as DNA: TGCGCCAGCAGCCAAGATCCTGGCGGGCAGGGGGCCGGGGGCTACACCTTC.

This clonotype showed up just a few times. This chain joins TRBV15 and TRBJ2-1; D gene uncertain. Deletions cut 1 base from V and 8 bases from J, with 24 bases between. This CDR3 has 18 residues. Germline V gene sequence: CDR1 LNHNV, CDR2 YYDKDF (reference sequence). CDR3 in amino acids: CATSRGARVVRSYDEQFF. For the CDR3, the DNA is TGTGCCACCAGCAGAGGGGCCCGCGTGGTCAGGTCATACGATGAGCAGTTCTTC. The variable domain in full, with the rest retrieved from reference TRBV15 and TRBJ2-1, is DAMVIQNPRYQVTQFGKPVTLSCSQTLNHNVMYWYQQKSSQAPKLLFHYYDKDFNNEADTPDNFQSRRPNTSFCFLDIRSPGLGDTAMYLCATSRGARVVRSYDEQFFGPGTRLTVL.

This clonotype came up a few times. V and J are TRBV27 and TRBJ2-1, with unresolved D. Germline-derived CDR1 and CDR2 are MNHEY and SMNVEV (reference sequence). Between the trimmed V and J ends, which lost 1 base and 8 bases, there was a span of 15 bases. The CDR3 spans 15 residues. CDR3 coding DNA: TGTGCCAGCAGTTTATTACCCCCCCGTCTCGATGAGCAGTTCTTC. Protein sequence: CASSLLPPRLDEQFF.